These T cell receptor beta chains were read from a single sample in a study of T cell repertoires in cytomegalovirus infection. The antigens these receptors bind are not known. TCRdb reanalysed the reads using MiXCR and keeps one entry per CDR3 protein. The sample shows 600,000 to 700,000 distinct CDR3 sequences, around a third of them seen only once. Source: cultured PBMCs, taken from culture after CMV antigen stimulation. Every receptor here comes from a human donor in good health (CMV status not recorded). Some clones in this sample may be carry-over from other donors' samples. Both conserved end residues are part of each CDR3. A D gene is named only where the DNA matches it firmly. Part of the rows lack a size; the others show once, few, many or a class for expanded clones.

few,TRBJ1-5,TRBD1,TRBV12-3/TRBV12-4,CASSAQGGSNQPQHF,TGTGCCAGCAGTGCCCAGGGGGGTAGCAATCAGCCCCAGCATTTT
.,TRBJ2-1,.,TRBV6-5,CASGPGRIYNEQFF,TGTGCCAGTGGCCCGGGACGTATATACAATGAGCAGTTCTTC
few,TRBJ1-1,.,TRBV19,CASSIQGGLNTEAFF,TGTGCCAGTAGTATACAAGGCGGGCTGAACACTGAAGCTTTCTTT
.,TRBJ2-5,.,TRBV10-2,CASSEGYETQYF,TGCGCCAGCAGTGAGGGGTATGAGACCCAGTACTTC
.,TRBJ1-6,.,TRBV20-1,CSARPPEHYNSPLHF,TGCAGTGCCCGACCGCCAGAACACTATAATTCACCCCTCCACTTT
few,TRBJ2-7,TRBD1,TRBV12-3/TRBV12-4,CASSPYRGFDEQYF,TGTGCCAGCAGTCCATACAGGGGGTTCGACGAGCAGTACTTC
.,TRBJ1-1,.,TRBV29-1,CSVAGIEAFF,TGCAGCGTTGCAGGGATTGAAGCTTTCTTT
.,TRBJ2-3,TRBD2,TRBV7-2,CASSTLLLAGGPDTQYF,TGTGCCAGCAGCACTCTCCTTCTAGCGGGAGGCCCAGATACGCAGTATTTT
.,TRBJ1-5,.,TRBV20-1,CSARGLGYSNQPQHF,TGCAGTGCTAGAGGACTCGGATATAGCAATCAGCCCCAGCATTTT
.,TRBJ2-7,TRBD2,TRBV6-2/TRBV6-3,CASRTSGSTYEQYF,TGTGCCAGCAGGACTAGCGGGAGCACCTACGAGCAGTACTTC
.,TRBJ1-4,.,TRBV18,CASSPIIREELFF,TGTGCCAGCTCACCTATTATCAGGGAGGAACTGTTTTTT
.,TRBJ1-3,.,TRBV19,CASSTGTPGNTIYF,TGTGCCAGTAGTACCGGGACACCAGGAAACACCATATATTTT
.,TRBJ1-2,TRBD1,TRBV7-8,CASRTRDSYGYTF,TGTGCCAGCAGAACAAGGGACAGCTATGGCTACACCTTC
.,TRBJ1-2,TRBD1,TRBV15,CATSRDQGETTNYGYTF,TGTGCCACCAGCAGAGATCAGGGGGAGACAACTAACTATGGCTACACCTTC
few,TRBJ1-2,TRBD1,TRBV19,CASSRQGPANYGYTF,TGTGCCAGTAGCCGACAGGGCCCAGCTAACTATGGCTACACCTTC
.,TRBJ2-5,.,TRBV7-2,CASSLEGLAVTQYF,TGTGCCAGCAGCTTAGAAGGGCTAGCCGTGACCCAGTACTTC
.,TRBJ2-1,.,TRBV6-1,CASSELRQPIYNEQFF,TGTGCCAGCAGTGAACTAAGACAACCTATCTACAATGAGCAGTTCTTC
.,TRBJ2-2,.,TRBV5-1,CASSPSRARELFF,TGCGCCAGCAGCCCCTCCAGGGCAAGGGAGCTGTTTTTT
.,TRBJ2-7,.,TRBV5-6,CASSETPSEQYF,TGTGCCAGCAGCGAGACACCATCCGAGCAGTACTTC
.,TRBJ1-1,.,TRBV28,CASNLRPGPLNTEAFF,TGTGCCAGCAACCTCCGCCCAGGGCCGCTGAACACTGAAGCTTTCTTT
.,TRBJ2-1,TRBD2,TRBV20-1,CSATGLAGAGNSYNEQFF,TGCAGTGCTACGGGACTAGCGGGGGCCGGGAACTCCTACAATGAGCAGTTCTTC
few,TRBJ2-7,TRBD2,TRBV7-2,CASSPTGLAGGEQYF,TGTGCCAGCAGCCCGACGGGACTAGCGGGAGGTGAGCAGTACTTC
few,TRBJ2-1,TRBD2,TRBV12-3/TRBV12-4,CASSFSGVGEQFF,TGTGCCAGCAGTTTTAGCGGGGTCGGAGAGCAGTTCTTC
few,TRBJ2-4,TRBD1,TRBV7-9,CASSPRPGGTKNIQYF,TGTGCCAGCAGCCCCCGCCCAGGGGGAACCAAAAACATTCAGTACTTC
.,TRBJ2-3,.,TRBV12-3/TRBV12-4,CASSLGRENYKTTDTQYF,TGTGCCAGCAGTTTGGGCAGGGAGAATTACAAAACTACAGATACGCAGTATTTT
.,TRBJ2-1,TRBD2,TRBV5-1,CASSPGLAGNYNEQFF,TGCGCCAGCAGTCCAGGACTAGCGGGAAACTACAATGAGCAGTTCTTC
.,TRBJ2-7,.,TRBV4-3,CASSQDLTLPEQYF,TGCGCCAGCAGCCAAGATTTGACCCTCCCCGAGCAGTACTTC
few,TRBJ2-2,.,TRBV6-5,CASRRSRDAGPIGELFF,TGTGCCAGCAGAAGATCCCGGGACGCTGGACCAATCGGGGAGCTGTTTTTT
.,TRBJ1-5,.,TRBV15,CATSRDWAQPQHF,TGTGCCACCAGCAGAGATTGGGCGCAGCCCCAGCATTTT
.,TRBJ1-2,.,TRBV27,CASSYRGGYGYTF,TGTGCCAGCAGTTACCGTGGTGGCTATGGCTACACCTTC
.,TRBJ2-2,TRBD1,TRBV12-3/TRBV12-4,CASSKGTDYTGELFF,TGTGCCAGCAGTAAGGGGACAGATTACACCGGGGAGCTGTTTTTT
.,TRBJ1-1,.,TRBV4-1,CASSQEKQGVGTEAFF,TGCGCCAGCAGCCAAGAAAAACAGGGCGTCGGGACTGAAGCTTTCTTT